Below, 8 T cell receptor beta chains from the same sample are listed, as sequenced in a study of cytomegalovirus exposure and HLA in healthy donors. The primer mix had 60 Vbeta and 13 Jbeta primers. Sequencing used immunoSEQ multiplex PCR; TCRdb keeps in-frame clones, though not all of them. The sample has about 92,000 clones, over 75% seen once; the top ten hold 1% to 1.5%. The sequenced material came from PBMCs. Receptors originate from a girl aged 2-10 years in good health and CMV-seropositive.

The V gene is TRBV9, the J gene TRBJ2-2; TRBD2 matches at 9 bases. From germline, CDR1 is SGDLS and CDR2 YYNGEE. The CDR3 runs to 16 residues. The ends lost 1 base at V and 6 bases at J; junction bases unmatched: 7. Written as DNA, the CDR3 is TGTGCCAGCAGCGTAAATCCGCTAGCGGGATCCGGGGAGCTGTTTTTT. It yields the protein CASSVNPLAGSGELFF.

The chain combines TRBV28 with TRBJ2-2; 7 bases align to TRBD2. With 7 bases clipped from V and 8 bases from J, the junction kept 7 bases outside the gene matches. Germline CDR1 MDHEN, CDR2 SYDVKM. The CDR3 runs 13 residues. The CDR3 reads CASTPGGRGELFF. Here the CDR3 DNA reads TGTGCCAGCACCCCGGGGGGACGGGGGGAGCTGTTTTTT.

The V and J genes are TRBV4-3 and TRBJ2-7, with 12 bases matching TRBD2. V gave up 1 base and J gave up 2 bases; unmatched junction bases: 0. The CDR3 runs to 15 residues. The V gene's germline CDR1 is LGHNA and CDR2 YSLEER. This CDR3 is CASSQGLAGAYEQYF. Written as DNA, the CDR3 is TGCGCCAGCAGCCAAGGACTAGCGGGAGCCTACGAGCAGTACTTC.

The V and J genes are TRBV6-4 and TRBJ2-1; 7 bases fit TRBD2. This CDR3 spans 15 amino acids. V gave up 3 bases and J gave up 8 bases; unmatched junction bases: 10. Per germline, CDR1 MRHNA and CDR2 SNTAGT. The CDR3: CASSDQASGSHEQFF. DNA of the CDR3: TGTGCCAGCAGTGATCAAGCTAGCGGCTCCCATGAGCAGTTCTTC.

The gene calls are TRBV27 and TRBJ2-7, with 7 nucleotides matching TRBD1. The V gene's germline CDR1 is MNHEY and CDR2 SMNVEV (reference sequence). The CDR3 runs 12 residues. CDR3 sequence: CAEGQTSLEQYF. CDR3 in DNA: TGTGCAGAGGGACAGACCTCTCTCGAGCAGTACTTC.

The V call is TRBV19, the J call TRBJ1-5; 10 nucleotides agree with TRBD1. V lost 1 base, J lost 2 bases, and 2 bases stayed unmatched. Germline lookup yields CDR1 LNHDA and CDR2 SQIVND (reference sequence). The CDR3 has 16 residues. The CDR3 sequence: CASSIVGTGGNQPQHF. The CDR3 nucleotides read TGTGCCAGTAGTATAGTAGGGACAGGGGGCAATCAGCCCCAGCATTTT.

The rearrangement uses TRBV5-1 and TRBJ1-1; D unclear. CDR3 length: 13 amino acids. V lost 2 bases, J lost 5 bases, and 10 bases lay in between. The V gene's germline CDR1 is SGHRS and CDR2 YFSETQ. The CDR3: CASSFPGSTEAFF. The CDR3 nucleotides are TGCGCCAGCAGCTTTCCCGGGAGTACTGAAGCTTTCTTT.

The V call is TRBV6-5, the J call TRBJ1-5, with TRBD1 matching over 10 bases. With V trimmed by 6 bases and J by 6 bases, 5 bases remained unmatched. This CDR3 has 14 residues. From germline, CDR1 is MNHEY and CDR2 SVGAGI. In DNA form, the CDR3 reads TGTGCCAGCAGGGCCGGGACAGGGGTTCAGCCCCAGCATTTT. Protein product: CASRAGTGVQPQHF.